The present T cell receptor (beta chain) was sequenced within a study of CD8+ T cells in alopecia areata. This clone was counted only a few times. Trimming shortened V by 5 bases and J by 4 bases, and 18 bases separated the two germline ends. Germline V gene sequence: CDR1 SQVTM, CDR2 ANQGSEA. CDR3 length equals 14 residues. Reverse transcription of extracted RNA yielded cDNA, which provided the sequencing template. Using immunoSEQ multiplex PCR, the repertoire was profiled, and TCRdb retains in-frame clones only, with some absent. The sample has about 130,000 clones, 58% seen once. Source: CD4+ T cells sorted from blood, taken at week 0. V gene TRBV29-1 combines with J gene TRBJ2-7, with D perhaps TRBD1 (6 bases). The receptor was derived from a human donor with alopecia areata. CDR3 protein: CSVTKGVTLYEQYF. Written as DNA, the CDR3 is TGCAGCGTTACTAAGGGGGTAACGTTGTACGAGCAGTACTTC.